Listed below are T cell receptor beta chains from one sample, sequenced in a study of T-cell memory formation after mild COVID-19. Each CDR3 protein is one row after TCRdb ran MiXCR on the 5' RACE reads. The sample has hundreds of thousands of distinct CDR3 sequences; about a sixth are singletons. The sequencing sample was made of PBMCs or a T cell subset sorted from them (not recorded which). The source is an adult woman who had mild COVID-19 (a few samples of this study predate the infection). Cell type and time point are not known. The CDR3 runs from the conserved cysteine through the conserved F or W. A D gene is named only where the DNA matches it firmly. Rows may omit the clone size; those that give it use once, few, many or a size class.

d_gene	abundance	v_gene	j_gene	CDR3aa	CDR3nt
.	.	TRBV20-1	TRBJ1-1	CSARDVKDLNSEAFF	TGCAGTGCTAGAGACGTCAAAGACTTGAACTCTGAAGCTTTCTTT
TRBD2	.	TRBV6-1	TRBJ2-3	CASGLAGDTDTQYF	TGTGCCAGTGGACTAGCGGGGGACACAGATACGCAGTATTTT
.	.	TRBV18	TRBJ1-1	CASSPRGLTEAFF	TGTGCCAGCTCACCCAGGGGTCTCACTGAAGCTTTCTTT
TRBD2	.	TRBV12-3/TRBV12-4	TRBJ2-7	CASSWTSGRREQYF	TGTGCCAGCAGTTGGACTAGCGGGAGACGCGAGCAGTACTTC
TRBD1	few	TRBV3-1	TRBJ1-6	CASSPPQGAYNSPLHF	TGTGCCAGCAGCCCACCTCAGGGGGCCTATAATTCACCCCTCCACTTT
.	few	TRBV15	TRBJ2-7	CATSSLEAGTRYEQYF	TGTGCCACCAGCAGTCTCGAGGCCGGGACCCGATACGAGCAGTACTTC
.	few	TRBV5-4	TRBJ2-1	CASSLIVDNEQFF	TGTGCCAGCAGCTTGATCGTAGACAATGAGCAGTTCTTC
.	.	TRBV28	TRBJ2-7	CASSPRLREQYF	TGTGCCAGCAGTCCCCGCTTGAGGGAGCAGTACTTC
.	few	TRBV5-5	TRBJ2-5	CASSSEGEETQYF	TGTGCCAGCAGCTCAGAGGGGGAAGAGACCCAGTACTTC
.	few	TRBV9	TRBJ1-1	CASSVGGAWGTEAFF	TGTGCCAGCAGCGTAGGAGGCGCCTGGGGGACTGAAGCTTTCTTT
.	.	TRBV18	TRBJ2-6	CASSPGTAGANVLTF	TGTGCCAGCTCACCGGGGACTGCCGGGGCCAACGTCCTGACTTTC
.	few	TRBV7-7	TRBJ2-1	CASSFSLGREQFF	TGTGCCAGCAGCTTCTCGTTAGGCCGTGAGCAGTTCTTC
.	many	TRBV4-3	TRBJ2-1	CASSQAGFINEQFF	TGCGCCAGCAGCCAAGCGGGATTCATTAATGAGCAGTTCTTC
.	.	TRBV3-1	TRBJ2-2	CASSQRGINTGELFF	TGTGCCAGCAGCCAACGCGGGATCAACACCGGGGAGCTGTTTTTT
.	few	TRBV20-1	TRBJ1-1	CSARDLGSGDEAFF	TGCAGTGCTAGAGATCTCGGATCAGGGGATGAAGCTTTCTTT
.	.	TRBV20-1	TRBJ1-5	CSARLGHGTNQPQHF	TGCAGTGCTAGGTTGGGACACGGGACAAATCAGCCCCAGCATTTT
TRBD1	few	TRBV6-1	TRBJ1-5	CASSERVRQGRQPQHF	TGTGCCAGCAGTGAAAGGGTGAGACAGGGGAGGCAGCCCCAGCATTTT
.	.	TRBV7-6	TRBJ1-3	CASSLAIGNTIYF	TGTGCCAGCAGCTTAGCTATTGGAAACACCATATATTTT
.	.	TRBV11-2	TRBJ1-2	CASSFQGNGYTF	TGTGCCAGCAGCTTCCAGGGGAATGGCTACACCTTC
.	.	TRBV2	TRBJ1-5	CASTELGNQPQHF	TGTGCCAGCACCGAACTGGGAAATCAGCCCCAGCATTTT
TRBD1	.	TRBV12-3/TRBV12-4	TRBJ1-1	CASSLSTGGLVAEAFF	TGTGCCAGCAGCCTTTCAACAGGGGGCTTGGTCGCTGAAGCTTTCTTT
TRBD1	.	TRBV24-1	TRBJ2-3	CATSDLGDRPWDTQYF	TGTGCCACCAGTGATTTGGGGGACAGACCCTGGGATACGCAGTATTTT
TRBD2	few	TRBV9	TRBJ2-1	CASSVEATRAGPYNEQFF	TGTGCCAGCAGCGTAGAGGCTACCCGAGCGGGGCCTTACAATGAGCAGTTCTTC
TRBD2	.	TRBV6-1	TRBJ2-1	CASSTPVSGTIYNEQFF	TGTGCCAGCAGTACACCCGTCTCCGGGACTATTTACAATGAGCAGTTCTTC
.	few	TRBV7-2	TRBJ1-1	CASSLNVGVRGTEAFF	TGTGCCAGCAGCTTAAATGTAGGGGTACGGGGGACTGAAGCTTTCTTT
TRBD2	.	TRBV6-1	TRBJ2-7	CASSEGSSGYEQYF	TGTGCCAGCAGTGAAGGTAGTAGCGGGTATGAGCAGTACTTC
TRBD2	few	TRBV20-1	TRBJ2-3	CSASRIWGLAGGPDTQYF	TGCAGTGCTAGTAGAATCTGGGGACTAGCGGGGGGTCCGGATACGCAGTATTTT